The 20 T cell receptor beta chains in this list originate from one sample, sequenced in a study of beta chain features in type 1 diabetes. Reverse transcribing all isolated RNA meant expressed TCRB transcripts were sequenced. The repertoire was sequenced with immunoSEQ multiplex PCR; TCRdb's copy has only in-frame clones and lacks some. The sample lists about 230,000 clones, about 9.3% occurring once. The sequenced sample consisted of naive CD4+ T cells from blood. These receptors originate from a woman aged 18-30 years in good health.

This clone has ten or more counts. This CDR3 is CAWRTGVYGYTF. The CDR3 DNA reads as TGTGCCTGGAGGACAGGAGTGTATGGCTACACCTTC. V is TRBV30 and J is TRBJ1-2; a possible D gene is TRBD1 (6 bases). Germline V gene data show CDR1 as GTSNPN and CDR2 as SVGIG (reference sequence). The V end was cut by 3 bases, the J end by 5 bases, with 10 bases between. The CDR3 spans 12 residues.

This clone was observed a few times. The chain employs TRBV5-1 and TRBJ2-3, with a possible D match to TRBD2 (6 bases). Trimming removed 4 bases from V and 0 bases from J, with 15 bases in between. CDR3 size: 16 residues. Germline V lookup: CDR1 SGHRS, CDR2 YFSETQ. This CDR3 reads CASSRMGLASTDTQYF. CDR3 sequence (DNA): TGCGCCAGCAGCCGGATGGGGCTAGCGAGCACAGATACGCAGTATTTT. Variable domain in full (rest from reference TRBV5-1 and TRBJ2-3): KAGVTQTPRYLIKTRGQQVTLSCSPISGHRSVSWYQQTPGQGLQFLFEYFSETQRNKGNFPGRFSGRQFSNSRSEMNVSTLELGDSALYLCASSRMGLASTDTQYFGPGTRLTVL.

This clone was seen more than once but under ten times. The rearrangement links TRBV5-4 to TRBJ1-1, with 10 bases that match TRBD1. The CDR3 consists of 14 residues. Losses at the gene ends were 5 bases for V and 6 bases for J; bases not matched to a gene: 7. Per germline, CDR1 SGHNT and CDR2 YYREEE (reference sequence). The CDR3 here is CASSSGQGFAEAFF. The CDR3 DNA reads TGTGCCAGCAGTTCGGGACAGGGGTTCGCTGAAGCTTTCTTT. The complete variable domain, with remaining parts taken from reference TRBV5-4 and TRBJ1-1, reads ETGVTQSPTHLIKTRGQQVTLRCSSQSGHNTVSWYQQALGQGPQFIFQYYREEENGRGNFPPRFSGLQFPNYSSELNVNALELDDSALYLCASSSGQGFAEAFFGQGTRLTVV.

This clone was recorded a few times. The rearrangement links TRBV19 to TRBJ2-7; 9 nucleotides align to TRBD1. The CDR3 has 13 amino acids. V was clipped by 7 bases and J by 5 bases; unmatched bases: 6. The germline V gene encodes CDR1 LNHDA and CDR2 SQIVND (reference sequence). The CDR3 reads CASNNRGLNEQYF. CDR3 nucleotides: TGTGCCAGTAACAACAGGGGGCTGAACGAGCAGTACTTC.

There are a few counts of this clone. DNA for the CDR3: TGTGCCAGCAGCCCCCGGGACAGCCCCGAGGGCGATACGCAGTATTTT. This translates into CASSPRDSPEGDTQYF. The chain has TRBV7-9 and TRBJ2-3, with 7 bases identical to TRBD1. Germline lookup yields CDR1 SEHNR and CDR2 FQNEAQ (reference sequence). With 5 bases clipped from V and 6 bases from J, the junction kept 14 bases outside the gene matches. The CDR3 runs 16 residues.

The chain recombines TRBV19 with TRBJ1-1; D unresolved. CDR1 LNHDA and CDR2 SQIVND come from the germline V gene (reference sequence). The CDR3 runs to 14 residues. Trimming stripped 3 bases from V and 1 base from J, with 9 bases between. CDR3: CASSISVRNTEAFF. The DNA of the CDR3 is TGTGCCAGTAGTATCTCAGTCAGGAACACTGAAGCTTTCTTT.

This chain connects TRBV7-6 to TRBJ2-1, with D possibly being TRBD2 (6 bases). Germline CDR1 SGHVS, CDR2 FNYEAQ. V lost 0 bases and J lost 12, with 12 bases in between. CDR3 length equals 13 residues. This chain's CDR3 is CASSLAHGGVQFF. The DNA for the CDR3 is TGTGCCAGCAGCTTAGCGCATGGCGGGGTGCAGTTCTTC.

This clone has more than one count but fewer than ten. V gene TRBV27 combines with J gene TRBJ1-5, with a weak D call TRBD1 (6 bases). The CDR3 is 15 amino acids. Trimming shortened V by 6 bases and J by 2 bases, and 14 bases separated the two germline ends. Germline assignment: CDR1 MNHEY and CDR2 SMNVEV (reference sequence). CDR3 sequence: CASRNLQGRNQPQHF. CDR3 coding DNA: TGTGCCAGCAGGAACTTACAGGGACGCAATCAGCCCCAGCATTTT.

This clone appeared a few times. V usage is TRBV27 and J usage is TRBJ2-7; D may be TRBD1 (6 bases). The CDR3 runs 13 residues. Germline V CDR1 and CDR2: MNHEY, SMNVEV (reference sequence). V dropped 4 bases and J dropped 2 bases, with 9 bases sitting between them. In DNA form, the CDR3 reads TGTGCCAGCAGTTCGGACAGCACCTACGAGCAGTACTTC. Its protein product is CASSSDSTYEQYF.

The chain combines TRBV29-1 with TRBJ1-5; D possibly corresponds to TRBD1 (5 bases). CDR1 and CDR2 (germline): SQVTM, ANQGSEA. CDR3 size: 13 residues. V was pared by 6 bases and J by 2 bases, with 11 bases between. DNA of the CDR3: TGCAGCGTCGGGACTGAAGGCAATCAGCCCCAGCATTTT. It translates to CSVGTEGNQPQHF.

The chain couples TRBV13 to TRBJ2-3; D not resolved. This CDR3 is 13 amino acids long. Between the trimmed V and J ends, which lost 5 bases and 1 base, there was a span of 7 bases. Germline CDR1 and CDR2: PRHDT and FYEKMQ (reference sequence). CDR3 nucleotide sequence: TGTGCCAGCAGCCCCCTCGGCACAGATACGCAGTATTTT. This sequence encodes CASSPLGTDTQYF.

This chain joins TRBV5-1 and TRBJ1-1; TRBD1 is a possible D gene (6 bases). V shed 4 bases and J shed 2 bases, with 12 bases lying between them. The CDR3 runs 14 residues. Germline V CDR1 and CDR2: SGHRS, YFSETQ. This chain's CDR3 is CASSVQGRNTEAFF. The DNA for the CDR3 is TGCGCCAGCAGCGTACAGGGCCGCAACACTGAAGCTTTCTTT.

The gene calls are TRBV28 and TRBJ2-1; the match to TRBD2 covers 13 bases. J lost 9 bases, V lost 10 bases, and 9 bases had no gene match. The germline CDR1 and CDR2 sequences are MDHEN and SYDVKM. This CDR3 contains 14 residues. The CDR3 coding sequence is TGTGCCACCATAAGACTAGCGGGGGGTAGTGAGCAGTTCTTC. Encoded protein: CATIRLAGGSEQFF.

The CDR3 here is CATSRAYGTGELFF. CDR3 DNA sequence: TGTGCCACCAGCAGAGCCTACGGCACCGGGGAGCTGTTTTTT. The chain has TRBV15 and TRBJ2-2, with D unclear. Trimming pared 1 base from V and 4 bases from J, leaving 7 bases between. The CDR3 is 14 residues long. The germline V gene has CDR1 LNHNV and CDR2 YYDKDF (reference sequence).

This clone appeared a few times. V gene TRBV7-9 combines with J gene TRBJ1-2, with D uncertain. CDR3 length: 13 residues. Germline-derived CDR1 and CDR2 are SEHNR and FQNEAQ (reference sequence). Deletions cut 5 bases from V and 1 base from J, with 8 bases between. CDR3 protein: CASSIGLNYGYTF. The CDR3 DNA is TGTGCCAGCAGCATTGGACTTAACTATGGCTACACCTTC. Based on the CDR3 plus reference TRBV7-9 and TRBJ1-2, the full variable domain is DTGVSQNPRHKITKRGQNVTFRCDPISEHNRLYWYRQTLGQGPEFLTYFQNEAQLEKSRLLSDRFSAERPKGSFSTLEIQRTEQGDSAMYLCASSIGLNYGYTFGSGTRLTVV.

The genes are TRBV15 and TRBJ2-7; no clear D gene. The germline V gene has CDR1 LNHNV and CDR2 YYDKDF (reference sequence). V lost 0 bases and J lost 2, with 11 bases in between. This CDR3 region has 15 residues. The chain's CDR3 is CATSRDRPSPYEQYF. The CDR3 DNA sequence: TGTGCCACCAGCAGAGATCGCCCGAGCCCCTACGAGCAGTACTTC.

V usage is TRBV7-2 and J usage is TRBJ1-3, with 8 positions matching TRBD1. The CDR3 totals 15 residues. Trimming removed 5 bases from V and 7 bases from J; junction bases left unmatched: 10. The germline V gene encodes CDR1 SGHTA and CDR2 FQGNSA. The CDR3 here is CASSLDGQGQNTIYF. The CDR3 nucleotides read TGTGCCAGCAGCCTAGACGGACAGGGCCAGAACACCATATATTTT.

This clone was seen more than once but under ten times. The rearrangement uses TRBV4-1 and TRBJ2-1, with D maybe TRBD1 (6 bases). This CDR3 comprises 15 residues. The V gene's germline CDR1 is MGHRA and CDR2 YSYEKL. The germline V and J ends were trimmed by 2 bases and 5 bases, with 13 bases remaining between them. The CDR3 loop reads CASSQPGTRDNEQFF. The CDR3 nucleotides are TGCGCCAGCAGCCAACCCGGGACACGGGACAATGAGCAGTTCTTC.

This clone was recorded a few times. This rearrangement joins TRBV20-1 to TRBJ2-5, with unresolved D. This CDR3 contains 11 residues. Germline assignment: CDR1 DFQATT and CDR2 SNEGSKA (reference sequence). CDR3 sequence (DNA): TGCGCGAAAGAGGCGTCAGAGACCCAGTACTTC. It is translated as CAKEASETQYF.

This chain joins TRBV11-2 and TRBJ2-7; a possible D gene is TRBD1 (6 bases). The length of the CDR3 is 16 residues. V lost 6 bases and J lost 6, with 24 bases in between. Germline values: CDR1 SGHAT, CDR2 FQNNGV. The CDR3 loop reads CASSPGTGHFSGEQYF. For the CDR3, the DNA is TGTGCCAGCAGTCCAGGGACGGGACACTTCTCGGGCGAGCAGTACTTC.